The following is a TCR beta chain sequence with its context. This entry comes from a study of T cell changes during pregnancy in multiple sclerosis. From germline, CDR1 is ENHRY and CDR2 SYGVKD. Trimming took 6 bases from V and 0 from J, leaving 8 bases between them. This CDR3 region has 13 residues. Measured with immunoSEQ multiplex PCR; TCRdb has only the in-frame clones, and not every one. The data contain approximately 62,000 clones, roughly 93% of them singletons. Sequenced material: CD8+ T cells from peripheral blood mononuclear cells, taken in the second trimester of pregnancy. V usage is TRBV10-3 and J usage is TRBJ1-1; weak D call: TRBD1 (5 bases). The source is a female donor with multiple sclerosis, enrolled in a pregnancy study. CDR3 sequence: CAIRLTVNTEAFF. The CDR3 DNA reads TGTGCCATCAGGCTGACAGTGAACACTGAAGCTTTCTTT.